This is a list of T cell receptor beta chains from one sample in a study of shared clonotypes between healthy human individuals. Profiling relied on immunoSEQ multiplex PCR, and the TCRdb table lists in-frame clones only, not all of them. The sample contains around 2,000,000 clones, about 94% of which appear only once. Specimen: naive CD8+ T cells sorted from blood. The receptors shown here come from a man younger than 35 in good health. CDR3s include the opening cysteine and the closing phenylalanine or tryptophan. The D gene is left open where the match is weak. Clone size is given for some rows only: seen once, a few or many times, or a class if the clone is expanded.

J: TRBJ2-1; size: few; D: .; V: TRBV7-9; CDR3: CASSLGAEQFF; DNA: TGTGCCAGCAGCTTGGGGGCTGAGCAGTTCTTC
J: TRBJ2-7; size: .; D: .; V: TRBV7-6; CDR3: CASSLGEAYEQYF; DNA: TGTGCCAGCAGCTTAGGGGAAGCCTACGAGCAGTACTTC
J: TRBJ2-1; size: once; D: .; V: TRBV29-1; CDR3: CSVEATSSDNEQFF; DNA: TGCAGCGTTGAGGCTACTAGCTCCGACAATGAGCAGTTCTTC
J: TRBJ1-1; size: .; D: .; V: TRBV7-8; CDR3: CASSLEPFRDHEAFF; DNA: TGTGCCAGCAGCTTAGAACCATTCAGGGACCATGAAGCTTTCTTT
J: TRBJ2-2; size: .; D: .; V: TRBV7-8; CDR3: CASTPPNLNTGELFF; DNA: TGTGCCAGCACCCCCCCGAACCTAAACACCGGGGAGCTGTTTTTT
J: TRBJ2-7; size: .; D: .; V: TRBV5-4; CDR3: CASSVWGLRSYEQYF; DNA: TGTGCCAGCAGCGTCTGGGGACTGAGGTCCTACGAGCAGTACTTC
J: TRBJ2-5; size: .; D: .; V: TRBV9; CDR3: CASSASGGQETQYF; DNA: TGTGCCAGCAGCGCCTCAGGGGGGCAAGAGACCCAGTACTTC
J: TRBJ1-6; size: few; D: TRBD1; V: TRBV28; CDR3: CASTSQGEGDSPLHF; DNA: TGTGCCAGCACTTCGCAGGGGGAGGGAGATTCACCCCTCCACTTT
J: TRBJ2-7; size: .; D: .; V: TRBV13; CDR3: CASSHGEGAYEQYF; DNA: TGTGCCAGCAGCCACGGCGAGGGCGCCTACGAGCAGTACTTC
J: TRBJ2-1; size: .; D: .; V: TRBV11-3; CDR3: CASSSTSNEQFF; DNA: TGTGCCAGCAGCTCGACCTCCAATGAGCAGTTCTTC
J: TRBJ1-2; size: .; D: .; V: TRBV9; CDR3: CASSSDYGYTF; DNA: TGTGCCAGCAGCTCCGATTATGGCTACACCTTC
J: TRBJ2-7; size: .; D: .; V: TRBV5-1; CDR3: CASSSARTGSSYEQYF; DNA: TGCGCCAGCAGCTCGGCCAGGACGGGAAGCTCCTACGAGCAGTACTTC
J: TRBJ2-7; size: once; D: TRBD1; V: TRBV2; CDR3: CASSPTGTGDYEQYF; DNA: TGTGCCAGCAGCCCCACCGGGACAGGGGACTACGAGCAGTACTTC
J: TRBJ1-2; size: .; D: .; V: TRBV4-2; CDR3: CASSQEHGVYGYTF; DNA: TGTGCCAGCAGCCAAGAACACGGCGTCTATGGCTACACCTTC
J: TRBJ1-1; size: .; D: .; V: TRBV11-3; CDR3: CASSSRPATLMNTEAFF; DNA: TGTGCCAGCAGCTCCCGCCCGGCTACGTTGATGAACACTGAAGCTTTCTTT